The 14 T cell receptor beta chains below were found in one sample sequenced in a study of control samples from healthy donors and cancer patients. TCRdb keeps only in-frame clones here, not all; method: immunoSEQ multiplex PCR. The sample holds around 59,000 clones; 80% to 95% are singletons and the top ten take approximately 1.5%. The sample comprised PBMCs. These receptors all stem from a man between 40 and 49 years old with colorectal cancer.

DNA of the CDR3: TGCAGCGGCAAGGGACAGGCGATAACCGGGGAGCTGTTTTTT. This gives the protein CSGKGQAITGELFF. V is TRBV29-1 and J is TRBJ2-2, with 8 bases identical to TRBD1. Losses at the gene ends were 7 bases for V and 5 bases for J; bases not matched to a gene: 9. The CDR3 extends over 14 amino acids. Germline values: CDR1 SQVTM, CDR2 ANQGSEA.

The chain couples TRBV12-2 to TRBJ2-7; the table's D call of TRBD2 was not tested on the DNA. TRBV12-2 is annotated as a pseudogene. This CDR3 has 17 residues. The CDR3 DNA sequence: TGTGCAAGTCGCTTATTTACTTGGGACTGGGTCCACTACGAGCAGTACTTC. Protein sequence: CASRLFTWDWVHYEQYF.

The V and J genes are TRBV7-9 and TRBJ2-3, with TRBD2 identical over 11 bases. The CDR3 covers 19 residues. Trimming took 1 base from V and 3 from J; bases not matched to a gene: 12. CDR1 is SEHNR and CDR2 is FQNEAQ in the germline V gene (reference sequence). As DNA, the CDR3 is TGTGCCAGCAGCTTAGAAGGGAGACTAGCGGGGAGGTGGACAGATACGCAGTATTTT. Amino acids: CASSLEGRLAGRWTDTQYF.

The chain links TRBV30 to TRBJ1-1; D is unresolved. This CDR3 spans 12 amino acids. Germline loops: CDR1 GTSNPN, CDR2 SVGIG (reference sequence). Trimming cost V 3 bases and J 2 bases, with 7 bases left between them. This chain's CDR3 is CAWRVGNTEAFF. The DNA for the CDR3 is TGTGCCTGGAGGGTGGGTAACACTGAAGCTTTCTTT.

The chain couples TRBV19 to TRBJ2-2; D is possibly TRBD2 (6 bases). The V and J ends lost 4 bases and 4 bases respectively, with 10 bases between them. The CDR3 totals 14 residues. The germline V gene has CDR1 LNHDA and CDR2 SQIVND (reference sequence). The CDR3: CASSTAGSTGELFF. The CDR3 DNA follows: TGTGCCAGTAGTACAGCGGGTAGCACCGGGGAGCTGTTTTTT.

The chain combines TRBV27 with TRBJ1-1, with D possibly matching TRBD1 (6 bases). CDR1 is MNHEY, CDR2 SMNVEV, per germline (reference sequence). This CDR3 has 14 amino acids. The V end lost 7 bases, the J end lost 3 bases, and 15 bases lay between the germline ends. The CDR3 loop reads CASTPTGFYTEAFF. In DNA form, the CDR3 reads TGTGCCAGCACCCCTACAGGGTTTTACACTGAAGCTTTCTTT.

The gene calls are TRBV6-5 and TRBJ1-4; 9 bases align to TRBD1. The CDR3 totals 15 residues. Germline lookup yields CDR1 MNHEY and CDR2 SVGAGI. With V trimmed by 6 bases and J by 5 bases, 7 bases remained unmatched. The CDR3 nucleotides are TGTGCCAGCAGCCCGACAGGGGGACCCAATGAAAAACTGTTTTTT. Translating gives CASSPTGGPNEKLFF.

The gene calls are TRBV5-1 and TRBJ2-2; no clear D gene. CDR3 length: 15 amino acids. The V gene lost 0 bases and the J gene lost 6 bases, with 12 bases spanning the gap. Germline V gene sequence: CDR1 SGHRS, CDR2 YFSETQ. CDR3 in amino acids: CASSLAYPVAGELFF. For the CDR3, the DNA is TGCGCCAGCAGCTTGGCCTATCCGGTGGCCGGGGAGCTGTTTTTT. Full variable domain (remainder filled in from reference TRBV5-1 and TRBJ2-2): KAGVTQTPRYLIKTRGQQVTLSCSPISGHRSVSWYQQTPGQGLQFLFEYFSETQRNKGNFPGRFSGRQFSNSRSEMNVSTLELGDSALYLCASSLAYPVAGELFFGEGSRLTVL.

For this clone: This is likely a read error, given that the CDR3 carries no conserved phenylalanine or tryptophan at its end. The chain uses TRBV11-3 and TRBJ1-2; D is unclear. CDR3 length: 13 residues. Germline V lookup: CDR1 SGHNT, CDR2 YENEEA. Trimming left V 5 bases short and J 8 bases short, with 15 bases between. CDR3 coding DNA: TGTGCCAGCAGCATAGGGAATATCGCCGGCTACACCCTC. This codes for CASSIGNIAGYTL.

V and J are TRBV12-3 or TRBV12-4 and TRBJ1-2; D may be TRBD1 (6 bases). The CDR3 is made up of 13 amino acids. V was pared by 3 bases and J by 8 bases, with 13 bases between. In DNA form, the CDR3 reads TGTGCCAGCAGTTTCAGGGGTGGCTACGGCTACACCTTC. Translated: CASSFRGGYGYTF.

The chain uses TRBV12-3 or TRBV12-4 and TRBJ2-1, with 11 bases matching TRBD2. The ends lost 5 bases at V and 10 bases at J; junction bases unmatched: 4. This CDR3 has 13 residues. This CDR3 is CASSPSGGREQFF. CDR3 DNA: TGTGCCAGCAGTCCTAGCGGGGGGAGGGAGCAGTTCTTC.

The rearrangement links TRBV6-5 to TRBJ1-1, with TRBD1 identical over 7 bases. The germline V gene encodes CDR1 MNHEY and CDR2 SVGAGI. The CDR3 is made up of 14 amino acids. Trimming removed 6 bases from V and 2 bases from J; junction bases left unmatched: 6. CDR3 bases: TGTGCCAGCAGCCGGGGACAGTTTAACACTGAAGCTTTCTTT. Protein sequence: CASSRGQFNTEAFF.

This chain links TRBV19 with TRBJ2-5; TRBD2 matches at 8 bases. Germline V gives CDR1 LNHDA, CDR2 SQIVND (reference sequence). This CDR3 is built from 15 residues. The J segment lost 4 bases and the V segment lost 9 bases, leaving 13 bases of the junction unmatched. The CDR3 is CASSSGGLYAETQYF. The CDR3, as DNA: TGTGCCAGCTCCTCGGGGGGGTTATACGCAGAGACCCAGTACTTC. Full variable domain (missing parts from reference TRBV19 and TRBJ2-5): DGGITQSPKYLFRKEGQNVTLSCEQNLNHDAMYWYRQDPGQGLRLIYYSQIVNDFQKGDIAEGYSVSREKKESFPLTVTSAQKNPTAFYLCASSSGGLYAETQYFGPGTRLLVL.

The genes are TRBV18 and TRBJ2-5; D is undetermined. This CDR3 has 12 residues. Germline CDR1 is KGHSH and CDR2 is LQKENI. Trimming cost V 3 bases and J 0 bases, with 2 bases left between them. In nucleotides, the CDR3 is TGTGCCAGCTCACCGTACCAAGAGACCCAGTACTTC. Its translation: CASSPYQETQYF.